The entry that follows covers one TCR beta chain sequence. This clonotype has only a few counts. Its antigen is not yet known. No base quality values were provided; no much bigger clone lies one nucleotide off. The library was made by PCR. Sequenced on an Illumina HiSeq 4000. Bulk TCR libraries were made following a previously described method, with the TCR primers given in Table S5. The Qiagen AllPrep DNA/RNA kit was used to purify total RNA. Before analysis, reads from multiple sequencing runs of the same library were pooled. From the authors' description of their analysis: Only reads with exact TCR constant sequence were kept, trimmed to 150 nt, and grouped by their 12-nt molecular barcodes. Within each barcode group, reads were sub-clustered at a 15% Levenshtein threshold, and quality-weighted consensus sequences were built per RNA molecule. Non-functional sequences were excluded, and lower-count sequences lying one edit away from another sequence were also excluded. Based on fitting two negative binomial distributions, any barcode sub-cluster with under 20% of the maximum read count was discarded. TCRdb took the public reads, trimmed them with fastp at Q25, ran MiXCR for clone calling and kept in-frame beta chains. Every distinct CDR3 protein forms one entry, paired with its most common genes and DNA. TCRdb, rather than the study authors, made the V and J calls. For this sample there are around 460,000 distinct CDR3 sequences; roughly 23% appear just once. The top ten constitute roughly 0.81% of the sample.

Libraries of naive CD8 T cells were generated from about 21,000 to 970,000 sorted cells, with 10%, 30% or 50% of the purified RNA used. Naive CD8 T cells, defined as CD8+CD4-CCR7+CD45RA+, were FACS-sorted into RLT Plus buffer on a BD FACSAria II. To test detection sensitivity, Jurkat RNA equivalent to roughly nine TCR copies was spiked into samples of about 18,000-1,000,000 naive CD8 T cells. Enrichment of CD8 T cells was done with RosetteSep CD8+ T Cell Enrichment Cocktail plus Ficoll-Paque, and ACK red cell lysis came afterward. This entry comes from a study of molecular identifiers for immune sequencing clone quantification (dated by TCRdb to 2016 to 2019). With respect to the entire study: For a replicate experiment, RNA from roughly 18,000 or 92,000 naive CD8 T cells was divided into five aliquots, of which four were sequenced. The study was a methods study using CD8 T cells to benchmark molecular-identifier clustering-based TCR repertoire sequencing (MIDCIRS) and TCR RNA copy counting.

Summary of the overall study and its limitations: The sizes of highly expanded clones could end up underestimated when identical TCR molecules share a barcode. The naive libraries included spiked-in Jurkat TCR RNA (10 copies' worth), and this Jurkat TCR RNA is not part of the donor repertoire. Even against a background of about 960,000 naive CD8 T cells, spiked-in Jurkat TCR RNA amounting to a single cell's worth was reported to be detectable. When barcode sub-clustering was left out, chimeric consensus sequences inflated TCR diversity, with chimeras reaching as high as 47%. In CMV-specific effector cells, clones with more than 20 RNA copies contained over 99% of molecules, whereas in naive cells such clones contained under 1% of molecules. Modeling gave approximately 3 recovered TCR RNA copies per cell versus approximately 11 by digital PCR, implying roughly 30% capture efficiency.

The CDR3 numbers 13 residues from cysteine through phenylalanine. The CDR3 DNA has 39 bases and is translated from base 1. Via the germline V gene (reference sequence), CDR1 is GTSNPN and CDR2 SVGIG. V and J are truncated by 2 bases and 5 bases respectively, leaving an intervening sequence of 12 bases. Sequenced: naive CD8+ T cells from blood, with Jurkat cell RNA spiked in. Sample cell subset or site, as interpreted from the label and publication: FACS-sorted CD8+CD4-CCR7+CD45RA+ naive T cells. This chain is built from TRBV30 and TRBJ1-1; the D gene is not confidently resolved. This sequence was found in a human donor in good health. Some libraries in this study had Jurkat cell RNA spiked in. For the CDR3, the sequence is CAWSPISETEAFF. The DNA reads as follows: TGTGCCTGGAGTCCCATCTCGGAGACTGAAGCTTTCTTT.